A single sample gave rise to the 19 T cell receptor beta chains below, sequenced in a study of human T cells and chemical hapten exposure. Time point meaning: patch test 3, about 24 weeks after DPC sensitization. This sample's treatment: therapeutic diphenylcyclopropenone sensitization with weekly scalp DPC. TCRdb processed the RACE reads anew with MiXCR; each CDR3 protein has one entry. There are about 97,000 distinct CDR3 sequences in the sample; 25% to 30% occur only once, and approximately 10% lies in the top ten. The sample was whole blood, taken in connection with sensitization to the hapten diphenylcyclopropenone (DPC). The receptors were gathered from a man aged 35 to 55 with alopecia areata. Some clones in this sample may be carry-over from other donors' samples.

This clonotype has a handful of counts. This rearrangement joins TRBV28 to TRBJ2-5, with D perhaps matching TRBD1 (6 bases). The germline V and J ends were trimmed by 6 bases and 7 bases, with 21 bases remaining between them. The CDR3 runs 15 residues. Germline CDR1 and CDR2: MDHEN and SYDVKM. Here the CDR3 reads CASRTKDSRGGTQYF. Here the CDR3 DNA reads TGTGCCAGCAGAACTAAGGACTCTCGAGGGGGGACCCAGTACTTC.

The rearrangement joins TRBV29-1 to TRBJ2-1; either TRBD1 or TRBD2 may supply D (6 bases each). Germline V gene lookup returns CDR1 SQVTM and CDR2 ANQGSEA. This CDR3 region has 16 residues. Trimming removed 5 bases at V and 1 base at J, with 18 bases between. In DNA form, the CDR3 reads TGCAGCGTTAAACGGGTAGGGGGAGGTTCCTACAATGAGCAGTTCTTC. This sequence encodes CSVKRVGGGSYNEQFF.

This sequence joins TRBV28 and TRBJ1-5; 10 bases match TRBD1. The CDR3 runs to 19 residues. Germline V gene lookup returns CDR1 MDHEN and CDR2 SYDVKM. V gave up 4 bases and J gave up 0 bases; unmatched junction bases: 12. CDR3 DNA: TGTGCCAGCAGTTCATCCCGGGACAGGGGAGTCTATAGCAATCAGCCCCAGCATTTT. Its protein is CASSSSRDRGVYSNQPQHF.

This sequence joins TRBV12-3 or TRBV12-4 and TRBJ1-1; TRBD1 matches at 9 bases. This CDR3 is built from 14 residues. The J segment lost 6 bases and the V segment lost 6 bases, leaving 8 bases of the junction unmatched. In DNA form, the CDR3 reads TGTGCCAGCAGACCGGGACAGGGAATCGCTGAAGCTTTCTTT. This sequence encodes CASRPGQGIAEAFF.

The genes are TRBV5-1 and TRBJ1-6; the D gene is possibly TRBD1 (6 bases). V was pared by 4 bases and J by 6 bases, with 11 bases between. The germline V gene encodes CDR1 SGHRS and CDR2 YFSETQ. This CDR3 is built from 14 residues. As DNA, the CDR3 is TGCGCCAGCAGCCTCGACAGGTTTAATTCACCCCTCCACTTT. The encoded protein is CASSLDRFNSPLHF.

The CDR3 sequence: CASSPRTRHNEQFF. As DNA, the CDR3 is TGTGCCAGCAGCCCAAGGACGCGTCACAATGAGCAGTTCTTC. The V call is TRBV7-9, the J call TRBJ2-1; D unclear. Germline CDR1 and CDR2: SEHNR and FQNEAQ (reference sequence). CDR3 length: 14 residues. Trimming took off 5 bases at V and 5 bases at J, with 13 bases between the two ends.

The table lists this clonotype with a few counts. The rearrangement links TRBV4-2 to TRBJ1-4; TRBD1 matches at 11 bases. The CDR3 is made up of 15 amino acids. Per the germline V gene, CDR1 is LGHNA and CDR2 is YNFKEQ. Unmatched junction bases numbered 5, after V lost 4 bases and J lost 7 bases. The CDR3 region has the DNA TGTGCCAGCAGCCCCATGGACAGGGGGCGTGAAAAACTGTTTTTT. The encoded protein is CASSPMDRGREKLFF.

This clonotype was seen more than once but under ten times. The rearrangement uses TRBV20-1 and TRBJ2-3, with a weak D call TRBD1 (6 bases). Germline values: CDR1 DFQATT, CDR2 SNEGSKA (reference sequence). The ends were cut back, 5 bases at V and 1 base at J, with 13 bases in the middle. The CDR3 length is 14 residues. The CDR3 loop is CSALDRRCTDTQYF. Written as DNA, the CDR3 is TGCAGTGCTTTAGACAGGAGATGCACAGATACGCAGTATTTT.

This clonotype was detected a few times. V and J are TRBV3-1 and TRBJ2-1; D is uncertain. V was shortened by 3 bases and J by 3 bases, with 9 bases between the two germline ends. This CDR3 spans 14 amino acids. CDR1 and CDR2 (germline): LGHDT, YNNKEL (reference sequence). The chain's CDR3 is CASSQVTGYNEQFF. CDR3 bases: TGTGCCAGCAGCCAGGTGACGGGCTACAATGAGCAGTTCTTC.

This sequence joins TRBV20-1 and TRBJ2-1; 12 nucleotides match TRBD2. The CDR3 covers 15 residues. Germline V gene lookup returns CDR1 DFQATT and CDR2 SNEGSKA (reference sequence). The V gene end was trimmed by 2 bases and the J gene end by 9 bases; junction bases not matched to a gene: 8. CDR3 residues: CSARSRLAGDGEQFF. CDR3 bases: TGCAGTGCTAGATCCCGACTAGCGGGAGACGGTGAGCAGTTCTTC.

The chain is built from TRBV12-3 or TRBV12-4 and TRBJ2-1; 7 bases align to TRBD2. CDR3 length: 14 amino acids. With 8 bases clipped from V and 1 base from J, the junction kept 5 bases outside the gene matches. The CDR3 is CASRRSGSYNEQFF. For the CDR3, the DNA is TGTGCCAGCCGTCGTAGCGGGTCCTACAATGAGCAGTTCTTC.

This clonotype was observed a handful of times. The chain combines TRBV14 with TRBJ2-2; D is ambiguous. Germline CDR1 and CDR2: SGHDN and FVKESK. V was shortened by 0 bases and J by 0 bases, with 8 bases between the two germline ends. This CDR3 has 16 amino acids. The CDR3 protein is CASSQDRQSNTGELFF. The CDR3 DNA sequence: TGTGCCAGCAGCCAAGATCGGCAGTCGAACACCGGGGAGCTGTTTTTT.

There are a few counts of this clonotype. V and J are TRBV28 and TRBJ1-1, with D tentatively TRBD1 (5 bases). The CDR3 is 13 residues long. V was pared by 7 bases and J by 11 bases, with 20 bases between. Germline assignment: CDR1 MDHEN and CDR2 SYDVKM. The DNA for the CDR3 is TGTGCCAGCAAACCTGGGGGGTTGGGAAGGGCTTTCTTT. Its protein product is CASKPGGLGRAFF.

The rearrangement joins TRBV7-9 to TRBJ2-3; 10 bases fit TRBD2. V dropped 2 bases and J dropped 6; count of bases not matched to a gene: 5. The length of the CDR3 is 15 residues. Germline V gene sequence: CDR1 SEHNR, CDR2 FQNEAQ (reference sequence). The CDR3 DNA reads as TGTGCCAGCAGCTTAAGCTCTAGCGGGAGCGATACGCAGTATTTT. Protein product: CASSLSSSGSDTQYF.

A few counts support this clonotype. V gene TRBV6-1 combines with J gene TRBJ2-5, with no clear D. The germline gives CDR1 MNHNS, CDR2 SASEGT. With 6 bases removed from V and 0 bases from J, the gap between germline ends came to 5 bases. The CDR3 contains 12 residues. In DNA, the CDR3 is TGTGCCAGCAGGTTACACCAAGAGACCCAGTACTTC. It yields the protein CASRLHQETQYF.

The rearrangement joins TRBV10-2 to TRBJ2-3, with 10 bases matching TRBD1. Germline CDR1 reads WSHSY; CDR2 reads SAAADI. CDR3 size: 17 residues. With 3 bases clipped from V and 5 bases from J, the junction kept 11 bases outside the gene matches. CDR3 in amino acids: CASSDWRQGATGDTQYF. CDR3 DNA: TGCGCCAGCAGTGACTGGCGACAGGGGGCTACGGGAGATACGCAGTATTTT.

There are a few counts of this clonotype. This chain links TRBV12-3 or TRBV12-4 with TRBJ2-7; no clear D gene. V was pared by 5 bases and J by 3 bases, with 8 bases between. The CDR3 consists of 12 residues. The CDR3 sequence: CASSPDFYEQYF. The CDR3 DNA sequence: TGTGCCAGCAGTCCAGACTTCTACGAGCAGTACTTC.

This clonotype has just one count. V gene TRBV18 combines with J gene TRBJ2-3, with 9 bases matching TRBD2. In germline, CDR1 is KGHSH, CDR2 LQKENI. The CDR3 sequence is 16 residues long. V lost 5 bases and J lost 1; bases outside the gene matches: 7. This chain's CDR3 is CASSSVAGVRTDTQYF. CDR3 bases: TGTGCCAGCTCATCGGTAGCGGGAGTTCGCACAGATACGCAGTATTTT.

This clonotype turned up a few times. The chain joins TRBV6-5 to TRBJ2-4; D might be TRBD1 or TRBD2, each matching 5 bases. This CDR3 spans 15 amino acids. Germline V CDR1 and CDR2: MNHEY, SVGAGI. V lost 5 bases to trimming and J lost 0 bases, with 11 bases between them. CDR3 sequence reads: CASSAAGTAKNIQYF. CDR3 DNA: TGTGCCAGCAGTGCGGCCGGGACAGCCAAAAACATTCAGTACTTC.